Below are 7 T cell receptor beta chains sequenced from a single sample in a study of OX40 agonist ivuxolimab in advanced cancers. Sequencing was performed with immunoSEQ multiplex PCR; in TCRdb, only in-frame clones are kept and a portion is missing. The sample has 15,000 to 20,000 clones, around 79% seen once. Sequencing used CD4+ or CD8+ T cells sorted from blood, obtained in a trial of the OX40 agonist ivuxolimab. The receptors here all came from an adult with an advanced solid tumor such as melanoma, head and neck, liver or kidney cancer.

The rearrangement links TRBV2 to TRBJ1-2; no firm D call. Trimming shortened V by 0 bases and J by 5 bases, and 13 bases separated the two germline ends. The germline V gene has CDR1 SNHLY and CDR2 FYNNEI. The CDR3 runs to 15 residues. CDR3 sequence reads: CASSEAPNSFYGYTF. Here the CDR3 DNA reads TGTGCCAGCAGTGAAGCCCCGAATTCTTTTTATGGCTACACCTTC.

In this sample, this clone turned up a few times. The chain carries TRBV5-4 and TRBJ2-7; no definite D call. Germline V lookup: CDR1 SGHNT, CDR2 YYREEE (reference sequence). V shed 0 bases and J shed 2 bases, with 3 bases lying between them. The CDR3 spans 12 residues. The CDR3 sequence is CASSLATYEQYF. The CDR3 bases are TGTGCCAGCAGCTTGGCCACCTACGAGCAGTACTTC. Based on the CDR3 plus reference TRBV5-4 and TRBJ2-7, the full variable domain is ETGVTQSPTHLIKTRGQQVTLRCSSQSGHNTVSWYQQALGQGPQFIFQYYREEENGRGNFPPRFSGLQFPNYSSELNVNALELDDSALYLCASSLATYEQYFGPGTRLTVT.

The V gene is TRBV4-3, the J gene TRBJ2-5, with D unclear. The germline CDR1 and CDR2 sequences are LGHNA and YSLEER. Trimming cost V 0 bases and J 3 bases, with 8 bases left between them. CDR3 length: 14 residues. This CDR3 is CASSQDNTEETQYF. CDR3 bases: TGCGCCAGCAGCCAAGATAACACTGAAGAGACCCAGTACTTC.

CDR3 sequence: CASSPFGTTRGNGEAFF. The DNA of the CDR3 is TGTGCCAGCAGTCCTTTCGGTACAACCCGGGGGAATGGAGAAGCTTTCTTT. This rearrangement joins TRBV7-3 to TRBJ1-1; tentatively, D is TRBD1 (5 bases). The V gene lost 6 bases and the J gene lost 8 bases, with 28 bases spanning the gap. The CDR3 covers 17 residues. Germline CDR1 is SGHTA and CDR2 is FQGTGA. Full variable domain (rest looked up from reference TRBV7-3 and TRBJ1-1): GAGVSQTPSNKVTEKGKYVELRCDPISGHTALYWYRQSLGQGPEFLIYFQGTGAADDSGLPNDRFFAVRPEGSVSTLKIQRTERGDSAVYLCASSPFGTTRGNGEAFFGQGTRLTVV.

The count of this clone is one. The chain carries TRBV7-9 and TRBJ2-5, with a weak D call TRBD1 (6 bases). The CDR3 contains 14 residues. Germline CDR1 and CDR2: SEHNR and FQNEAQ (reference sequence). Trimming left V 5 bases short and J 2 bases short, with 12 bases between. As DNA, the CDR3 is TGTGCCAGCAGCACCAGGGGCCAACAAGAGACCCAGTACTTC. It translates to CASSTRGQQETQYF.

This chain connects TRBV6-6 to TRBJ2-7, with a tentative D call TRBD1 (6 bases). Trimming shortened V by 6 bases and J by 3 bases, and 18 bases separated the two germline ends. CDR1 and CDR2 (germline): MNHNY, SVGAGI (reference sequence). There are 15 residues in the CDR3. CDR3 in DNA: TGTGCCAGCAGCGCCCTGAGAGGGGGTGTCTACGAGCAGTACTTC. Translation: CASSALRGGVYEQYF.

Remarks on this clone: This specimen includes other DNA sequences encoding the same CDR3. This chain uses TRBV7-2 with TRBJ1-1; D perhaps matches TRBD1 (5 bases). Trimming stripped 1 base from V and 4 bases from J, with 10 bases between. The CDR3 totals 14 residues. Germline CDR1 is SGHTA and CDR2 is FQGNSA. The CDR3 DNA reads as TGTGCCAGCAGCTTAGTCCTTGGGGGCACTGAAGCTTTCTTT. Its protein product is CASSLVLGGTEAFF.